The present T cell receptor (beta chain) was sequenced within a study of T cell repertoires in cytomegalovirus infection. Trimming shortened V by 6 bases and J by 5 bases, and 13 bases separated the two germline ends. This CDR3 has 14 residues. Germline V gene data show CDR1 as SGHTA and CDR2 as FQGNSA. Study-wide points: Cumulative frequency (of public TCR beta family members) identified carriers of CMV plus the relevant HLA. The ex vivo response was dominated by HLA-C-restricted CMV-specific TCR beta clonotypes.

TCRdb processed the reads anew with MiXCR; each CDR3 protein has one entry. The sample gives 510,000 or so distinct CDR3 sequences, more than 20% of which show up once; around 13% is in the top ten. This clonotype was seen many times. Its specificity is unknown. Specimen: PBMCs. This TCR was recovered from a human donor in good health (CMV status not recorded). Some clones in this sample may be carry-over from other donors' samples. J is TRBJ1-4 and V is TRBV7-2; TRBD1 might be the D (5 bases). The CDR3 is CASSIDGQNEKLFF. CDR3 coding DNA: TGTGCCAGCAGTATCGACGGACAAAATGAAAAACTGTTTTTT.